These 10 T cell receptor beta chains were sequenced from one sample in a study of T cells in Graves' hyperthyroidism and ophthalmopathy. From RNA transcripts, TCR beta CDR3 regions were amplified. The HTBI primer set was used in a first-round RT-PCR of the TCR CDR3. TCRdb recomputed calls from the multiplex PCR reads with MiXCR, one row per CDR3 protein. The sample has a few hundred thousand distinct CDR3 sequences, around 45% seen once; the top ten hold 19%. Sequenced: peripheral blood or thyroid tissue (not recorded which). The receptor source for this set is an adult woman with Graves' disease, either hyperthyroidism or ophthalmopathy (not recorded which).

The V and J genes are TRBV10-3 and TRBJ1-1; maybe TRBD1 (5 bases). This CDR3 has 16 amino acids. V shed 3 bases and J shed 3 bases, with 17 bases lying between them. Germline V gene sequence: CDR1 ENHRY, CDR2 SYGVKD. This chain's CDR3 is CAISDVGLGRDTEAFF. CDR3 sequence (DNA): TGTGCCATCAGTGATGTGGGTTTAGGCAGGGACACTGAAGCTTTCTTT.

This clonotype appeared a few times. This chain uses TRBV10-2 with TRBJ1-1, with a weak D call TRBD1 (5 bases). V was trimmed by 4 bases and J by 4 bases, leaving 13 bases between them. The CDR3 extends over 14 amino acids. CDR1 is WSHSY and CDR2 is SAAADI in the germline V gene. The CDR3, as DNA: TGCGCCAGCAGTGGTGGCACGAGGGGCACTGAAGCTTTCTTT. It encodes CASSGGTRGTEAFF.

The chain is built from TRBV10-3 and TRBJ1-2, with 7 positions matching TRBD1. V lost 2 bases and J lost 7; bases outside the gene matches: 7. CDR1 and CDR2 (germline): ENHRY, SYGVKD. CDR3 length: 14 residues. The CDR3 bases are TGTGCCATCAGTGAGGACAGGGACATTGGTGGCTACACCTTC. This sequence encodes CAISEDRDIGGYTF.

J is TRBJ1-5 and V is TRBV28; TRBD1 might be the D (5 bases). The CDR3 sequence is 15 residues long. From germline, CDR1 is MDHEN and CDR2 SYDVKM. The ends were cut back, 6 bases at V and 4 bases at J, with 16 bases in the middle. The DNA for the CDR3 is TGTGCCAGCAGCCCACCCGCAGGGAAAAATCAGCCCCAGCATTTT. Translated, it gives CASSPPAGKNQPQHF.

The rearrangement links TRBV10-3 to TRBJ1-5, with 7 bases fitting TRBD1. The germline V gene encodes CDR1 ENHRY and CDR2 SYGVKD. V gave up 10 bases and J gave up 2 bases; unmatched junction bases: 5. The CDR3 has 13 residues. The CDR3 sequence is CATNGQGNQPQHF. The CDR3 DNA reads TGTGCCACGAATGGACAGGGCAATCAGCCCCAGCATTTT.

In regard to this clonotype: Compared with germline, one end of the junction differs, possibly owing to a read error. This chain joins TRBV7-8 and TRBJ1-1; unclear D gene. Germline CDR1 is SGHVS and CDR2 is FQNEAQ. The length of the CDR3 is 15 residues. In DNA, the CDR3 is TGTGCCAGCAGCTTAGTCGGAGGGTTGAACGCTGAAGCTTTCTTT. It encodes CASSLVGGLNAEAFF.

The sample holds a few counts of this clonotype. This chain links TRBV11-2 with TRBJ2-2, with a tentative D call TRBD1 (5 bases). The germline V gene encodes CDR1 SGHAT and CDR2 FQNNGV. This CDR3 comprises 15 residues. V was pared by 3 bases and J by 6 bases, with 14 bases between. The chain's CDR3 is CASSFSYGQSGELFF. CDR3 DNA: TGTGCCAGCAGCTTTTCCTATGGACAATCCGGGGAGCTGTTTTTT. The complete variable domain, with remaining parts taken from reference TRBV11-2 and TRBJ2-2, reads EAGVAQSPRYKIIEKRQSVAFWCNPISGHATLYWYQQILGQGPKLLIQFQNNGVVDDSQLPKDRFSAERLKGVDSTLKIQPAKLEDSAVYLCASSFSYGQSGELFFGEGSRLTVL.

The CDR3 loop is CASSDGTANYEQYF. CDR3 bases: TGTGCCAGCAGTGATGGTACAGCGAACTACGAGCAGTACTTC. The rearrangement links TRBV2 to TRBJ2-7; D not resolved. Germline V CDR1 and CDR2: SNHLY, FYNNEI. V shed 3 bases and J shed 3 bases, with 12 bases lying between them. This CDR3 is 14 amino acids long.

This clonotype showed up just a few times. The chain recombines TRBV30 with TRBJ1-4, with D uncertain. V was trimmed by 3 bases and J by 8 bases, leaving 10 bases between them. Germline V gives CDR1 GTSNPN, CDR2 SVGIG (reference sequence). The CDR3 is 12 amino acids. This CDR3 is CAWSREGEKLFF. The CDR3 nucleotides are TGTGCCTGGAGCCGGGAAGGGGAAAAACTGTTTTTT.

This clonotype was seen at least ten times. The chain couples TRBV4-2 to TRBJ2-5, with D perhaps being TRBD1 or TRBD2 (5 bases each). This CDR3 is built from 15 residues. Germline values: CDR1 LGHNA, CDR2 YNFKEQ. Trimming pared 0 bases from V and 7 bases from J, leaving 15 bases between. In nucleotides, the CDR3 is TGTGCCAGCAGCCAAGATAAGGGATTTGGGGGGACCCAGTACTTC. Its translation is CASSQDKGFGGTQYF.